The 6 T cell receptor beta chains below were found in one sample sequenced in a study of cytomegalovirus exposure and HLA in healthy donors. Primers for the PCR totalled 60 Vbeta and 13 Jbeta. Only in-frame clones appear in the TCRdb table, and some are missing; sequencing was by immunoSEQ multiplex PCR. The sample has about 140,000 clones; roughly four fifths are singletons. The sequencing sample was made of PBMCs. The receptors were sampled from a woman aged 40 to 49 in good health and CMV-seronegative.

V gene TRBV5-1 combines with J gene TRBJ1-5; no reliable D call. Trimming removed 0 bases at V and 5 bases at J, with 6 bases between. The CDR3 consists of 13 residues. Germline V gene lookup returns CDR1 SGHRS and CDR2 YFSETQ. The CDR3 region is CASSLDSHQPQHF. The CDR3 DNA reads as TGCGCCAGCAGCTTGGACAGCCATCAGCCCCAGCATTTT.

This chain joins TRBV25-1 and TRBJ1-4, with D maybe TRBD1 (6 bases). Per the germline V gene, CDR1 is MGHDK and CDR2 is SYGVNS. The V end lost 3 bases, the J end lost 0 bases, and 8 bases lay between the germline ends. This CDR3 has 15 residues. The chain's CDR3 is CASSDSGATNEKLFF. The CDR3 DNA reads TGTGCCAGCAGTGATTCAGGGGCAACTAATGAAAAACTGTTTTTT.

This clone was counted once. V usage is TRBV15 and J usage is TRBJ1-3, with 8 bases that match TRBD1. The CDR3 has 20 residues. J lost 3 bases, V lost 1 base, and 17 bases had no gene match. CDR1 is LNHNV and CDR2 is YYDKDF in the germline V gene (reference sequence). CDR3 nucleotides: TGTGCCACCAGCAGAGGTTGGATGACAGGGGCCCAGCAAGGTGGAAACACCATATATTTT. Its protein product is CATSRGWMTGAQQGGNTIYF.

CDR3 sequence (DNA): TGTGCCAGCAGCTTAACGTTACAGTACAATGAGCAGTTCTTC. This translates into CASSLTLQYNEQFF. This chain joins TRBV7-3 and TRBJ2-1; no definite D call. Trimming cost V 0 bases and J 4 bases, with 7 bases left between them. The CDR3 contains 14 residues. The V gene's germline CDR1 is SGHTA and CDR2 FQGTGA.

The gene calls are TRBV5-1 and TRBJ2-5; 7 nucleotides match TRBD2. The V gene end was trimmed by 4 bases and the J gene end by 3 bases; junction bases not matched to a gene: 15. CDR3 length: 17 amino acids. The germline V gene encodes CDR1 SGHRS and CDR2 YFSETQ. The CDR3 DNA is TGCGCCAGCAGCCCACATCCCCCTTCAGCGGGGAAAGAGACCCAGTACTTC. As protein: CASSPHPPSAGKETQYF.

This clone was picked up one time. The DNA for the CDR3 is TGTGCCAGCAGTTTAGGGCAGGGGAGAATCAATTCACCCCTCCACTTT. This gives the protein CASSLGQGRINSPLHF. The chain is built from TRBV27 and TRBJ1-6; tentative D call: TRBD1 (6 bases). Germline CDR1 is MNHEY and CDR2 is SMNVEV (reference sequence). This CDR3 comprises 16 residues. V lost 2 bases, J lost 7 bases, and 15 bases lay in between.